The 16 T cell receptor beta chains below come from one sample, sequenced in a study of shared clonotypes between healthy human individuals. Some clones are missing from TCRdb's copy, which holds only in-frame ones; the method was immunoSEQ multiplex PCR. The sample shows about 1.5 million clones, roughly 96% of them seen only once. The sequenced sample consisted of naive CD4+ T cells sorted from blood. Sample subset: CD45RA+ positively selected. The receptor set was obtained from a man aged 25 to 45 in good health.

The V call is TRBV28, the J call TRBJ1-1; 9 bases map to TRBD1. This CDR3 has 15 amino acids. Germline trimming cut 5 bases from V and 4 bases from J; bases unmatched to any gene: 8. Germline CDR1 reads MDHEN; CDR2 reads SYDVKM. CDR3 loop: CASSPPGTGRTEAFF. The DNA of the CDR3 is TGTGCCAGCAGTCCCCCGGGGACAGGGCGCACTGAAGCTTTCTTT. The whole variable domain, remainder taken from reference TRBV28 and TRBJ1-1, is DVKVTQSSRYLVKRTGEKVFLECVQDMDHENMFWYRQDPGLGLRLIYFSYDVKMKEKGDIPEGYSVSREKKERFSLILESASTNQTSMYLCASSPPGTGRTEAFFGQGTRLTVV.

V and J are TRBV9 and TRBJ2-2; the D is unclear. The CDR3 has 15 amino acids. Germline V CDR1 and CDR2: SGDLS, YYNGEE. Trimming left V 4 bases short and J 2 bases short, with 12 bases between. The CDR3 region is CASSHDGVNTGELFF. In DNA, the CDR3 is TGTGCCAGCAGCCACGATGGCGTTAACACCGGGGAGCTGTTTTTT.

V gene TRBV5-6 combines with J gene TRBJ2-1; D remains ambiguous. Germline CDR1 SGHDT, CDR2 YYEEEE. V was trimmed by 3 bases and J by 3 bases, leaving 10 bases between them. This CDR3 spans 14 amino acids. The CDR3 region has the DNA TGTGCCAGCAGCTCCTGGCCCCTCTACAATGAGCAGTTCTTC. It encodes CASSSWPLYNEQFF. Complete variable domain (other parts from reference TRBV5-6 and TRBJ2-1): DAGVTQSPTHLIKTRGQQVTLRCSPKSGHDTVSWYQQALGQGPQFIFQYYEEEERQRGNFPDRFSGHQFPNYSSELNVNALLLGDSALYLCASSSWPLYNEQFFGPGTRLTVL.

V and J are TRBV18 and TRBJ2-2, with 8 bases fitting TRBD1. Trimming took 0 bases from V and 4 from J; bases not matched to a gene: 4. The CDR3 runs 16 residues. The germline V gene encodes CDR1 KGHSH and CDR2 LQKENI. For the CDR3, the DNA is TGTGCCAGCTCACCACCGGGCAGGGGGCTCACCGGGGAGCTGTTTTTT. Translating gives CASSPPGRGLTGELFF.

Details on this clone: The junction departs from the called germline gene at one end, perhaps through a read error. The chain has TRBV27 and TRBJ2-1; no clear D. The germline CDR1 and CDR2 sequences are MNHEY and SMNVEV (reference sequence). The CDR3 extends over 15 amino acids. In DNA form, the CDR3 reads TGTGCCAGCAGTTTTCAGTCTCATTCGTACAGTGAGCAGTTCTTC. It codes for CASSFQSHSYSEQFF.

CDR3 protein: CASSLRSGRESPEQFF. CDR3 in DNA: TGTGCCAGCAGTTTGAGATCTGGGCGGGAGTCGCCTGAGCAGTTCTTC. The chain uses TRBV27 and TRBJ2-1, with 7 bases aligning to TRBD2. The CDR3 covers 16 residues. Germline V gene sequence: CDR1 MNHEY, CDR2 SMNVEV (reference sequence). V lost 3 bases to trimming and J lost 9 bases; unmatched junction nucleotides: 14.

CDR3 sequence reads: CASLDSMYQETQYF. CDR3 nucleotides: TGTGCCAGCTTAGACTCCATGTACCAAGAGACCCAGTACTTC. The J gene is TRBJ2-5, the V gene TRBV7-9, with D unresolved. Trimming pared 8 bases from V and 0 bases from J, leaving 13 bases between. The CDR3 is 14 amino acids. Germline CDR1 is SEHNR and CDR2 is FQNEAQ (reference sequence).

The chain has TRBV19 and TRBJ2-7; D is ambiguous. V was shortened by 4 bases and J by 6 bases, with 13 bases between the two germline ends. Germline V gene lookup returns CDR1 LNHDA and CDR2 SQIVND (reference sequence). The CDR3 totals 13 residues. CDR3 in DNA: TGTGCCAGTAGTACGGCAGGCCGCCCCGAGCAGTACTTC. Amino acid sequence: CASSTAGRPEQYF. The full variable domain, its missing parts supplied by reference TRBV19 and TRBJ2-7, is DGGITQSPKYLFRKEGQNVTLSCEQNLNHDAMYWYRQDPGQGLRLIYYSQIVNDFQKGDIAEGYSVSREKKESFPLTVTSAQKNPTAFYLCASSTAGRPEQYFGPGTRLTVT.

Only one count was recorded for this clone. The chain recombines TRBV10-1 with TRBJ2-2; D gene uncertain. This CDR3 is 15 amino acids long. The V gene's germline CDR1 is WNHNN and CDR2 SYGVQD (reference sequence). V lost 5 bases, J lost 2 bases, and 12 bases lay in between. The CDR3 DNA follows: TGCGCCAGCAGTCAGACCGCGCTAAACACCGGGGAGCTGTTTTTT. Translated: CASSQTALNTGELFF.

The chain employs TRBV7-3 and TRBJ2-3, with TRBD1 as a possible D gene (6 bases). V gave up 5 bases and J gave up 2 bases, with 11 bases separating them. Looked up from germline, CDR1 is SGHTA and CDR2 is FQGTGA. This CDR3 has 14 residues. CDR3 amino acids: CASSPGQYTDTQYF. CDR3 DNA sequence: TGTGCCAGCAGCCCCGGACAGTACACAGATACGCAGTATTTT. Drawing the rest from reference TRBV7-3 and TRBJ2-3, the complete variable domain is GAGVSQTPSNKVTEKGKYVELRCDPISGHTALYWYRQSLGQGPEFLIYFQGTGAADDSGLPNDRFFAVRPEGSVSTLKIQRTERGDSAVYLCASSPGQYTDTQYFGPGTRLTVL.

This clone was observed a single time. The chain recombines TRBV6-1 with TRBJ2-2; D is undetermined. Germline values: CDR1 MNHNS, CDR2 SASEGT. The V gene lost 2 bases and the J gene lost 4 bases, with 11 bases spanning the gap. CDR3 size: 15 residues. The CDR3 reads CASSEFSTITGELFF. For the CDR3, the DNA is TGTGCCAGCAGTGAATTTAGCACGATCACCGGGGAGCTGTTTTTT.

This chain joins TRBV5-5 and TRBJ2-7; D possibly corresponds to TRBD2 (6 bases). The V gene's germline CDR1 is SGHKS and CDR2 YYEKEE (reference sequence). The CDR3 loop spans 16 amino acids. Trimming removed 3 bases from V and 1 base from J, with 17 bases in between. In DNA form, the CDR3 reads TGTGCCAGCAGCTCCATTGTCGGGGGTTCTTCCTACGAGCAGTACTTC. The encoded protein is CASSSIVGGSSYEQYF.

V is TRBV30 and J is TRBJ1-1, with D perhaps TRBD1 (6 bases). CDR3 length equals 15 residues. V lost 0 bases to trimming and J lost 0 bases, with 11 bases between them. Germline CDR1 and CDR2: GTSNPN and SVGIG (reference sequence). The CDR3 DNA follows: TGTGCCTGGAGTGTTGGACAGCTAATGAACACTGAAGCTTTCTTT. This codes for CAWSVGQLMNTEAFF.

The chain links TRBV2 to TRBJ2-7; 10 bases fit TRBD2. Trimming removed 4 bases from V and 3 bases from J; junction bases left unmatched: 6. The CDR3 totals 15 residues. Germline CDR1 reads SNHLY; CDR2 reads FYNNEI. DNA of the CDR3: TGTGCCAGCAGTGGCACTAGCGGGAACCTCTACGAGCAGTACTTC. This translates into CASSGTSGNLYEQYF.

This clone appeared once. V is TRBV10-2 and J is TRBJ2-1, with unresolved D. This CDR3 comprises 16 residues. The germline V and J ends were trimmed by 8 bases and 0 bases, with 17 bases remaining between them. Germline values: CDR1 WSHSY, CDR2 SAAADI. For the CDR3, the DNA is TGCGCCAGCTCCGATTCCCGACGGAACTCCTACAATGAGCAGTTCTTC. It specifies CASSDSRRNSYNEQFF.

A word on this clone: An end of the junction differs from the germline gene, which may be a read error. The CDR3 loop reads CASSTGQGDSSEQYF. CDR3 coding DNA: TGTGCCAGCAGCACCGGACAGGGGGACTCCTCCGAGCAGTACTTC. The chain joins TRBV7-9 to TRBJ2-7; 10 bases match TRBD1. In germline, CDR1 is SEHNR, CDR2 FQNEAQ (reference sequence). The CDR3 contains 15 residues.